A selection of T cell receptor beta chains follows, all from one sample in a study of siplizumab effects on memory and regulatory T cells. Sequencing used immunoSEQ multiplex PCR; TCRdb keeps in-frame clones, though not all of them. Among some 100,000 clones listed, around 90% were seen once. The sequenced material came from non-Treg CD4+ T cells sorted from blood. The receptors derive from a human donor in good health. The CDR3 runs from the conserved cysteine through the conserved F or W. A D gene is named only where the DNA matches it firmly. Only some rows state a clone size, as once, few, many or a class for expanded clones.

TRBV7-2	TRBJ2-1	NA	TRBD2	CASSAFFSGRDNEQFF	TGTGCCAGCAGCGCCTTCTTTAGCGGGAGGGACAATGAGCAGTTCTTC
TRBV5-1	TRBJ2-7	NA	TRBD2	CASSMGLAGDVGAYEQYF	TGCGCCAGCAGCATGGGACTAGCGGGAGACGTGGGGGCCTACGAGCAGTACTTC
TRBV4-1	TRBJ2-1	NA	NA	CASSQDQGREQFF	TGCGCCAGCAGCCAAGATCAGGGGCGGGAGCAGTTCTTC
TRBV30	TRBJ1-5	NA	TRBD1	CAWSRDRGASNQPQHF	TGTGCCTGGAGCCGGGACAGGGGTGCAAGCAATCAGCCCCAGCATTTT
TRBV9	TRBJ2-1	NA	NA	CASSVDGYSYNEQFF	TGTGCCAGCAGCGTAGACGGTTATTCCTACAATGAGCAGTTCTTC
TRBV7-6	TRBJ1-2	once	NA	CASSPGTPYGYTF	TGTGCCAGCAGCCCCGGGACACCTTATGGCTACACCTTC
TRBV6-6	TRBJ2-7	NA	NA	CASSYIASSYEQYF	TGTGCCAGCAGTTACATAGCTTCGTCCTACGAGCAGTACTTC
TRBV5-1	TRBJ2-3	NA	NA	CASSLGLGGDTQYF	TGCGCCAGCAGCCTGGGACTTGGAGGGGATACGCAGTATTTT
TRBV7-3	TRBJ2-2	NA	NA	CASSFGNTGELFF	TGTGCCAGCAGCTTCGGGAATACCGGGGAGCTGTTTTTT
TRBV6-7	TRBJ2-3	NA	TRBD2	CASSYSHSDPGLAGGGGDTQYF	TGTGCCAGCAGTTACTCCCACAGTGATCCGGGACTAGCGGGAGGTGGTGGGGATACGCAGTATTTT
TRBV10-2	TRBJ2-3	NA	NA	CASSPDGIEDTQYF	TGCGCCAGCAGTCCCGACGGAATCGAAGATACGCAGTATTTT
TRBV7-3	TRBJ2-6	once	NA	CASSLGEPSGANVLTF	TGTGCCAGCAGCTTGGGGGAGCCCTCTGGGGCCAACGTCCTGACTTTC
TRBV19	TRBJ2-7	NA	NA	CASSTTERSYEQYF	TGTGCCAGTAGTACGACAGAGCGCTCCTACGAGCAGTACTTC
TRBV6-5	TRBJ2-1	NA	TRBD2	CASSYGGSSHNEQFF	TGTGCCAGCAGTTACGGCGGGAGCTCCCACAATGAGCAGTTCTTC
TRBV29-1	TRBJ1-5	once	TRBD1	CSVGDRGNQPQHF	TGCAGCGTTGGGGACAGGGGCAATCAGCCCCAGCATTTT
TRBV6-1	TRBJ2-5	NA	TRBD1	CASTDRGGRETQYF	TGTGCCAGCACGGACAGGGGGGGAAGAGAGACCCAGTACTTC
TRBV10-1	TRBJ2-7	NA	NA	CASSEYKISYEQYF	TGCGCCAGCAGTGAGTACAAGATCTCCTACGAGCAGTACTTC
TRBV5-5	TRBJ2-7	NA	NA	CASSRLGDEQYF	TGTGCCAGCAGCCGGCTAGGGGACGAGCAGTACTTC
TRBV6-5	TRBJ2-1	NA	NA	CASRRGGSPYNEQFF	TGTGCCAGCAGAAGGGGGGGATCCCCGTACAATGAGCAGTTCTTC
TRBV4-1	TRBJ1-4	NA	NA	CASSQVIGEKLFF	TGCGCCAGCAGCCAAGTAATTGGAGAAAAACTGTTTTTT
TRBV30	TRBJ1-6	NA	NA	CAWGSALGRHNSPLHF	TGTGCCTGGGGTTCCGCCCTAGGGCGCCATAATTCACCCCTCCACTTT
TRBV7-2	TRBJ1-1	NA	NA	CASSLVYRGNTEAFF	TGTGCCAGCAGCTTAGTGTATCGGGGGAACACTGAAGCTTTCTTT
TRBV7-6	TRBJ1-2	NA	NA	CASRPQGGYGYTF	TGTGCCAGCAGACCTCAGGGCGGCTATGGCTACACCTTC
TRBV7-3	TRBJ2-3	once	NA	CASSTLSGTDTQYF	TGTGCCAGCAGCACCCTCTCGGGCACAGATACGCAGTATTTT
TRBV20-1	TRBJ2-7	NA	NA	CSAPGSAEQYF	TGCAGTGCCCCGGGGTCGGCCGAGCAGTACTTC
TRBV19	TRBJ2-5	once	NA	CASSIGGETQYF	TGTGCCAGTAGTATAGGAGGAGAGACCCAGTACTTC
TRBV18	TRBJ1-1	NA	NA	CASSQYDGNTEAFF	TGTGCCAGCTCACAGTATGACGGAAACACTGAAGCTTTCTTT
TRBV6-5	TRBJ2-5	NA	TRBD1	CASSKGGGETQYF	TGTGCCAGCAGTAAAGGGGGCGGAGAGACCCAGTACTTC
TRBV18	TRBJ1-2	few	NA	CASSPPVQGLYGYTF	TGTGCCAGCTCACCACCGGTCCAGGGCCTCTATGGCTACACCTTC
TRBV15	TRBJ1-2	NA	NA	CATSKGPGGYTF	TGTGCCACCAGCAAAGGACCGGGTGGCTACACCTTC
TRBV15	TRBJ2-5	NA	NA	CATSRDGQGGETQYF	TGTGCCACCAGCAGAGATGGGCAAGGGGGAGAGACCCAGTACTTC
TRBV2	TRBJ2-1	NA	NA	CASIGAGLYNEQFF	TGTGCCAGCATCGGGGCGGGACTCTACAATGAGCAGTTCTTC
TRBV6-1	TRBJ2-7	NA	TRBD1	CASGGTGSEQYF	TGTGCCAGCGGCGGGACAGGGTCCGAGCAGTACTTC
TRBV7-9	TRBJ2-7	NA	NA	CASRLGALREQYF	TGTGCCAGCAGGTTAGGGGCCCTACGCGAGCAGTACTTC
TRBV6-5	TRBJ2-3	few	TRBD2	CASSYGTSDTDTQYF	TGTGCCAGCAGTTACGGGACTAGCGACACAGATACGCAGTATTTT
TRBV7-9	TRBJ1-1	NA	NA	CASSLVRGPTEAFF	TGTGCCAGCAGCTTAGTGCGGGGGCCCACTGAAGCTTTCTTT